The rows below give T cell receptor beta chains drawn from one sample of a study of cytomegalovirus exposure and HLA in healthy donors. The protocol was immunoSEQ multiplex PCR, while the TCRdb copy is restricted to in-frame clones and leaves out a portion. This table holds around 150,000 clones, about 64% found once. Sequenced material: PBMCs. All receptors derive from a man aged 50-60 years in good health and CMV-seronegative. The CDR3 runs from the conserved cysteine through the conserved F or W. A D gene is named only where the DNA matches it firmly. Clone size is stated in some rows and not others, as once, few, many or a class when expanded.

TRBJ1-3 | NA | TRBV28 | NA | CASSTGGGFAGNTIYF | TGTGCCAGCTCAACAGGCGGAGGGTTCGCTGGAAACACCATATATTTT
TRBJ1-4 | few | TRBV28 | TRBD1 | CASSVTGAREKLFF | TGTGCCAGCAGCGTGACAGGGGCGCGGGAAAAACTGTTTTTT
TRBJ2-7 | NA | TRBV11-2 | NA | CASSFLPGDEQYF | TGTGCCAGCAGCTTTCTTCCGGGGGACGAGCAGTACTTC
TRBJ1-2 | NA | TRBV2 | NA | CASSNPTDYGYTF | TGTGCCAGCAGTAACCCGACAGACTATGGCTACACCTTC
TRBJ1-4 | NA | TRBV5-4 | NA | CASSAGRGATNEKLFF | TGTGCCAGCAGCGCGGGACGGGGGGCAACTAATGAAAAACTGTTTTTT
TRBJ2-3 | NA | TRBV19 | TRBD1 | CASSIDPETGATDTQYF | TGTGCCAGTAGTATAGATCCGGAGACAGGGGCGACAGATACGCAGTATTTT
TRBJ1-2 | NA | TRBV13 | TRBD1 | CASSGDRAVGGYTF | TGTGCCAGCAGCGGGGACAGGGCCGTAGGTGGCTACACCTTC
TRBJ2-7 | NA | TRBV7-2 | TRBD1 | CASSSWTGVPYEQYF | TGTGCCAGCAGCTCGTGGACAGGGGTTCCCTACGAGCAGTACTTC
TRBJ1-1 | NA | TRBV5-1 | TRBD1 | CASSLVAGGVNTEAFF | TGCGCCAGCAGCTTGGTTGCAGGGGGCGTTAACACTGAAGCTTTCTTT
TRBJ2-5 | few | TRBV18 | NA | CASSPPPRAGKETQYF | TGTGCCAGCTCACCACCTCCCAGAGCGGGTAAAGAGACCCAGTACTTC
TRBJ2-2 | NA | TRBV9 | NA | CASSVNRPGNTGELFF | TGTGCCAGCAGCGTAAATAGGCCAGGGAACACCGGGGAGCTGTTTTTT
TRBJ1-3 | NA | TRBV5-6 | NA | CASSLYSSSGNTIYF | TGTGCCAGCAGCTTATACAGTTCCTCTGGAAACACCATATATTTT
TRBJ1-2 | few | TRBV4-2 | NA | CASSQDQGRVEGYTF | TGTGCCAGCAGCCAAGATCAGGGGCGCGTCGAGGGCTACACCTTC
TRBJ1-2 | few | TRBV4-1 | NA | CASSQGQLDFYGYTF | TGCGCCAGCAGCCAAGGACAGTTAGATTTCTATGGCTACACCTTC
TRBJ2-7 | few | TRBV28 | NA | CASSPLGGASSYEQYF | TGTGCCAGCAGTCCTCTAGGAGGTGCGAGCTCCTACGAGCAGTACTTC
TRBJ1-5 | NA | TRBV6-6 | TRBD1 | CASRPTTGYSNQPQHF | TGTGCCAGCAGACCGACGACAGGGTATAGCAATCAGCCCCAGCATTTT
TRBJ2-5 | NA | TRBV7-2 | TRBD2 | CASSLALTSGGWETQYF | TGTGCCAGCAGCTTAGCCCTTACTAGCGGGGGATGGGAGACCCAGTACTTC
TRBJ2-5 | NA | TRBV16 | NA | CASSQSGTAKETQYF | TGTGCCAGCAGCCAATCAGGTACAGCCAAAGAGACCCAGTACTTC
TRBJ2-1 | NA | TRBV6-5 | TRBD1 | CASSDRGNEQFF | TGTGCCAGCAGCGACAGGGGAAATGAGCAGTTCTTC
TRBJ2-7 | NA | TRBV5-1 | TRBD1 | CASSLALDRVYEQYF | TGCGCCAGCAGCTTGGCCCTGGACAGGGTTTACGAGCAGTACTTC
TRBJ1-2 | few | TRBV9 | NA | CASRGPGTNYGYTF | TGTGCCAGCAGGGGGCCCGGAACTAACTATGGCTACACCTTC
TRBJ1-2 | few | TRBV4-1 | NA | CASSQDELKTYGYTF | TGCGCCAGCAGCCAAGATGAGTTAAAGACTTATGGCTACACCTTC
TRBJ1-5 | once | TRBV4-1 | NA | CASSPGQGNRNQPQHF | TGCGCCAGCAGCCCCGGCCAGGGAAACAGAAATCAGCCCCAGCATTTT
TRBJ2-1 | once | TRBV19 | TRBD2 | CASSIVAGTYNEQFF | TGTGCCAGTAGTATAGTAGCGGGGACATACAATGAGCAGTTCTTC
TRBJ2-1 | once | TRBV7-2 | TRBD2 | CASSLVLDIAGLYNEQFF | TGTGCCAGCAGCTTAGTCCTCGATATAGCGGGGCTTTACAATGAGCAGTTCTTC
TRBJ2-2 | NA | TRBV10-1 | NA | CASSFTGELFF | TGCGCCAGCAGCTTCACCGGGGAGCTGTTTTTT
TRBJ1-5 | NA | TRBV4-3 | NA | CASSHTAYSNQPQHF | TGCGCCAGCAGCCACACAGCATATAGCAATCAGCCCCAGCATTTT
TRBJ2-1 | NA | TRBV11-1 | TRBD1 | CASSYPGDSLNEQFF | TGTGCCAGCAGCTATCCAGGGGACAGCCTCAATGAGCAGTTCTTC
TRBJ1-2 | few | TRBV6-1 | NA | CASSEGGVGGHGYTF | TGTGCCAGCAGTGAAGGCGGGGTTGGGGGACATGGCTACACCTTC
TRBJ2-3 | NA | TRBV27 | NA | CASSYNRATDTQYF | TGTGCCAGCAGTTATAACAGGGCCACAGATACGCAGTATTTT
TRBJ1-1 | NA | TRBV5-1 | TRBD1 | CASSLDRGLAGTEAFF | TGCGCCAGCAGCCTGGACAGGGGGCTAGCGGGCACTGAAGCTTTCTTT
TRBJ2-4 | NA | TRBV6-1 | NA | CASSEPERPNHIQYF | TGTGCCAGCAGTGAACCGGAGCGGCCCAACCACATTCAGTACTTC
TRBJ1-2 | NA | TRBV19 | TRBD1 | CASSMGQGVSYGYTF | TGTGCCAGTAGTATGGGGCAGGGGGTCTCCTATGGCTACACCTTC
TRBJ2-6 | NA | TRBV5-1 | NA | CASARGSPRSGANVLTF | TGCGCCAGCGCAAGGGGTAGTCCCCGCTCTGGGGCCAACGTCCTGACTTTC
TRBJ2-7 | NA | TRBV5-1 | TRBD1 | CASSSVLTGNLYEQYF | TGCGCCAGCAGCTCCGTCTTGACAGGGAACCTCTACGAGCAGTACTTC
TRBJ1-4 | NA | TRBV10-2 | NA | CASSEQGINEKLFF | TGCGCCAGCAGTGAGCAGGGGATAAATGAAAAACTGTTTTTT
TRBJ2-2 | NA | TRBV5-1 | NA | CASSFGGTANTGELFF | TGCGCCAGCAGCTTTGGAGGGACAGCGAACACCGGGGAGCTGTTTTTT